The TCR beta chain described here comes from a study of blood T cell repertoires in COVID-19. Original handling: Reference gene primer amplification gave estimated nucleated cell counts. The data were produced by immunoSEQ multiplex PCR, yet TCRdb's version contains in-frame clones alone and is incomplete. The D gene and trimming were derived from the DNA, and the V and J assignments and clone size from that table. The sample lists around 190,000 clones, 88% seen once, with 1.5% to 2% in the top ten. Input material: peripheral blood. This sequence originates from a man younger than 35 with active or convalescent COVID-19.

In DNA form, the CDR3 reads TGTGCCAGCATTGCTAGGCCGACAGGGAACACTGAAGCTTTCTTT. Encoded protein: CASIARPTGNTEAFF. J is TRBJ1-1 and V is TRBV27; TRBD1 is a possible D gene (6 bases). Germline V lookup: CDR1 MNHEY, CDR2 SMNVEV (reference sequence). V was trimmed by 7 bases and J by 1 base, leaving 16 bases between them. The CDR3 is 15 residues long.